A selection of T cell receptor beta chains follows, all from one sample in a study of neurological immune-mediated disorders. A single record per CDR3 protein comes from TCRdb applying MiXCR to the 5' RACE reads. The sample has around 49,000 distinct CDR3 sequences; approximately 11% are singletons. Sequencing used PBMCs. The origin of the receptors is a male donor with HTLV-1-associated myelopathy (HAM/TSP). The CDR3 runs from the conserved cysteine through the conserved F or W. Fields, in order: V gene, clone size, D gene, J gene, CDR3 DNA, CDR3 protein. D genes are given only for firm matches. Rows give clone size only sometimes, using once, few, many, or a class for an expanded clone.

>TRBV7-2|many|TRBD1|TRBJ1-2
TGTGCCAGCAGCCAAGGCCCCGGACAGGAGGAATACTATGGCTACACCTTC
CASSQGPGQEEYYGYTF
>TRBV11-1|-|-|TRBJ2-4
TGTGCCAGCAGCGCCTCGGACCCGCTAGCCAAAAACATTCAGTACTTC
CASSASDPLAKNIQYF
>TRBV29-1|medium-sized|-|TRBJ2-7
TGCAGCGTCCGGGGCTCCTACGAGCAGTACTTC
CSVRGSYEQYF
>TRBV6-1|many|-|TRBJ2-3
TGTGCCAGCATGAAGACGGCGCCCCCCGATACGCAGTATTTT
CASMKTAPPDTQYF
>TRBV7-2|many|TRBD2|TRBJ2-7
TGTGCCAGCAGCTTTAGCGGGGGAGGTGACGAGCAGTACTTC
CASSFSGGGDEQYF
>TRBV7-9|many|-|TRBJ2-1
TGTGCCAGCAGCTTATCCTACAATGAGCAGTTCTTC
CASSLSYNEQFF
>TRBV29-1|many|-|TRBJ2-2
TGCAGCGTTGCCCTAGGACAGGGAGGGTTCGGGGAGCTGTTTTTT
CSVALGQGGFGELFF
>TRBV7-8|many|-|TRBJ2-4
TGTGCCAGCAGCTTAGGTGGTGGGATAGCCCTAGCCAAAAACATTCAGTACTTC
CASSLGGGIALAKNIQYF
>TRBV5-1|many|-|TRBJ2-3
TGCGCCAGCAGCTCGGTCAGGGGTAGTCCAGATACGCAGTATTTT
CASSSVRGSPDTQYF
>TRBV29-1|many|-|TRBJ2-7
TGCAGCGTTGAAGGACTCAACTACGAGCAGTACTTC
CSVEGLNYEQYF
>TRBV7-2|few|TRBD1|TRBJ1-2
TGTGCCAGCAGCCTTAGACAGGGCTGGGGCTACACCTTC
CASSLRQGWGYTF
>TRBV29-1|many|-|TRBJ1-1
TGCAGCGTCACACACGTGTCGGCTGAAGCTTTCTTT
CSVTHVSAEAFF
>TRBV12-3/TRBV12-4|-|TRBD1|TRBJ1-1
TGTGCCAGCAGCTTCACCCCACAGGGGAGGGGTGAAGCTTTCTTT
CASSFTPQGRGEAFF
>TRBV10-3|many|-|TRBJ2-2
TGTGCCGCCGGAGCTAGCTCGAACACCGGGGAGCTGTTTTTT
CAAGASSNTGELFF
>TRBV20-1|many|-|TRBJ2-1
TGCAGTGCTAAGATGGACACCTCCTACAATGAGCAGTTCTTC
CSAKMDTSYNEQFF
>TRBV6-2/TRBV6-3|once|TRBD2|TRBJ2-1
TGTGCCAGCCTAGGGACTAGCGGGGGGCGGTACAATGAGCAGTTCTTC
CASLGTSGGRYNEQFF
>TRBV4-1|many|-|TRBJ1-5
TGCGCCAGCAGCCAAGTTTACATGGGCAATCAGCCCCAGCATTTT
CASSQVYMGNQPQHF
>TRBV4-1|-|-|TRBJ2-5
TGCGCCAGCAGCCAATATCGCGGGGTCATCGGGGAGACCCAGTACTTC
CASSQYRGVIGETQYF
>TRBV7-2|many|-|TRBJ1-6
TGTGCCAGCAGCTTAGCGCTCCAGAACTATAATTCACCCCTCCACTTT
CASSLALQNYNSPLHF
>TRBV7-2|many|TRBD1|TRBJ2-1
TGTGCCAGCAGCCGACAGGGACAGTCCTACAATGAGCAGTTCTTC
CASSRQGQSYNEQFF
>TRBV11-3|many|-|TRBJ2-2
TGTGCCACCGGGGGTTGGGACACCGGGGAGCTGTTTTTT
CATGGWDTGELFF
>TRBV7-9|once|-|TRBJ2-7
TGTGCCAGCAGAGACCGGACCGACCGCTCCTACGAGCAGTACTTC
CASRDRTDRSYEQYF
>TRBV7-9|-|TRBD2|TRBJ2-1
TGTGCCACGCGGGAGGCTTACAATGAGCAGTTCTTC
CATREAYNEQFF
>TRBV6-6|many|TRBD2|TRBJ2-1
TGTGCCAGCAGTTACTCCATAGCGGGGATTAACAATGAGCAGTTCTTC
CASSYSIAGINNEQFF
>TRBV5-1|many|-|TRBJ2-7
TGCGCCAGCAGCTCCTGGACGGACCCCTACGAGCAGTACTTC
CASSSWTDPYEQYF
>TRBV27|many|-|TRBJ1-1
TGTGCCAGCAGTTTCCGGGGGAGCCGCACTGAAGCTTTCTTT
CASSFRGSRTEAFF
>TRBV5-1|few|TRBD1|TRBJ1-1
TGCGCCAGCAGCCCTCGCCCCGGGACAGGTAACACTGAAGCTTTCTTT
CASSPRPGTGNTEAFF
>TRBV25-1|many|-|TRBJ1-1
TGTGCCAGCAGTGAATCGGAGTGGGGGTGGACTGAAGCTTTCTTT
CASSESEWGWTEAFF
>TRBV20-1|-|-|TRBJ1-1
TGCAGTGCTAGTCGTAGGGGCAGAAACAAAGAAGCTTTCTTT
CSASRRGRNKEAFF
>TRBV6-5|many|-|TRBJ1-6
TGTGCCAGCAGTTACTCGAAGGTACAAACGAAAGGGTCACCCCTCCACTTT
CASSYSKVQTKGSPLHF
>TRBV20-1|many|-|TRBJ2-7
TGCAGTGCTCGGCGGGGGCCCTACGAGCAGTACTTC
CSARRGPYEQYF
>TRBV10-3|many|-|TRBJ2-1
TGTGCCATCAGTAAAAAGGCGTATGAGCAGTTCTTC
CAISKKAYEQFF
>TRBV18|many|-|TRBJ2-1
TGTGCCAGCTCACCCGAGGACAGATACAATGAGCAGTTCTTC
CASSPEDRYNEQFF
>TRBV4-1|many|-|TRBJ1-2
TGCGCCAGCAGCCAAGACGACAGAGCTAACTATGGCTACACCTTC
CASSQDDRANYGYTF